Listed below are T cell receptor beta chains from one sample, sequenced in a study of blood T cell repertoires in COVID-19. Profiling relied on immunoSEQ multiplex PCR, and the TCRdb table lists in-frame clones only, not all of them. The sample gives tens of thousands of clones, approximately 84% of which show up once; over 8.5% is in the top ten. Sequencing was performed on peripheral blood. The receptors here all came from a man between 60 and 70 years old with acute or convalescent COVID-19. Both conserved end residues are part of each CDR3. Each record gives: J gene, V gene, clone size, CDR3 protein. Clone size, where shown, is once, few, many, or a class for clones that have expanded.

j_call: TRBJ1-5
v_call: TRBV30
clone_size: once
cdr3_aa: CACSGQGNQPQHF

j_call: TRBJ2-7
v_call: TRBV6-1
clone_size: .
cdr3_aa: CASSEAGTGSEQYF

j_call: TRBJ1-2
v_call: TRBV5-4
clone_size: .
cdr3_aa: CASSLGFGSYGYTF

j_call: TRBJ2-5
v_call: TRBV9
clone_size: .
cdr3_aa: CASSVAGGVQETQYF

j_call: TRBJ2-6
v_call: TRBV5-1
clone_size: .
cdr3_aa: CASSLDTGANVLTF

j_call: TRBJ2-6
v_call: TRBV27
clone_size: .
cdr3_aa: CASSFAGTGKPGANVLTF

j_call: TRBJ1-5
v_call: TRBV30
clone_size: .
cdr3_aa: CAWSVPGHNQPQHF

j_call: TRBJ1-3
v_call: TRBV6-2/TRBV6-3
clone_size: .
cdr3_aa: CASSYGPAGNTIYF

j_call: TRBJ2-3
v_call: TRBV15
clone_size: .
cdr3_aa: CATSRDITDTQYF

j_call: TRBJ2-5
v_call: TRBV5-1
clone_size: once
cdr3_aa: CASSFQGETQYF

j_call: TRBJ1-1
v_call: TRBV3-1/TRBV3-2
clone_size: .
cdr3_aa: CASSRHQGARNTEAFF

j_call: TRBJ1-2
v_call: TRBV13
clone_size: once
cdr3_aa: CASSPGQGHYGYTF

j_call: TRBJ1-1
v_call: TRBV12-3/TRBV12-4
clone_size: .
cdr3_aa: CASSFPSTEAFF

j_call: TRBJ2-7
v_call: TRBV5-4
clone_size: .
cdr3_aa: CASSLYGSYEQYF

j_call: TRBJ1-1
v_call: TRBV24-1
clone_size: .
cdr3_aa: CATSTTDMNTEAFF

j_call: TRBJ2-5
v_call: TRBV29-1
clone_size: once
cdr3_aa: CSAPTERQETQYF

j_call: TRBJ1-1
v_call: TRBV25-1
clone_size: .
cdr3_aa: CASTRGDTEAFF

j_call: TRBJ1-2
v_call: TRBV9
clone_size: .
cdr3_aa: CASSVAPGGYGYTF

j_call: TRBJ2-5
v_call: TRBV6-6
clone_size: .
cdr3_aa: CASSLQDRETQYF

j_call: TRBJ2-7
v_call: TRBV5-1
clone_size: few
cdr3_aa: CASSLSTRIRTAYEQYF

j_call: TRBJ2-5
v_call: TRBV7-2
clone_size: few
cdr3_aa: CASSSTSSLETQYF

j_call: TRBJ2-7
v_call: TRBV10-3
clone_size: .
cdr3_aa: CAIRRDSVGEQYF

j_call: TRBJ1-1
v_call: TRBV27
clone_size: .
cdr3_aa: CASRGSHRSTEAFF

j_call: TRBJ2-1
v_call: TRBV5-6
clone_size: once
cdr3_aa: CASSLGTGVREQFF

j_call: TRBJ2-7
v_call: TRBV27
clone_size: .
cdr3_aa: CASSNTGTGGIYEQYF

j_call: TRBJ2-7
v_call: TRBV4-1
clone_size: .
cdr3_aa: CASSHDRAAQEQYF

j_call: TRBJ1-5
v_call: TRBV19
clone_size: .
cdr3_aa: CASSSSAGTSQPQHF

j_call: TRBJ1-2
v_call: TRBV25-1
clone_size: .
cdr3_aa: CASSAGQGLGGYTF

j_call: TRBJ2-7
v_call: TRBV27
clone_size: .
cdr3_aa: CASSLFPGYEQYF

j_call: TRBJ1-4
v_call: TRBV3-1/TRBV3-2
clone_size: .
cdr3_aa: CASSQDPIPHGGEKLFF

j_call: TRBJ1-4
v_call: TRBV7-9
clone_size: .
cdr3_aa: CASSLVTGQAKLFF

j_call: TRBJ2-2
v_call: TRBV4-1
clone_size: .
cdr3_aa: CASSRDTNTGELFF

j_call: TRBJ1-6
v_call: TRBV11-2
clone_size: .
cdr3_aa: CASRGQGYSPLHF

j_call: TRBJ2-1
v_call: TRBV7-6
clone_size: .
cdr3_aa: CASSSGTGHNEQFF

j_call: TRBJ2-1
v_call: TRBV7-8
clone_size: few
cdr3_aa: CASSFRTEMSNEQFF

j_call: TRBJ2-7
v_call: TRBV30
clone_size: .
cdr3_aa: CAWSAGTGYEQYF

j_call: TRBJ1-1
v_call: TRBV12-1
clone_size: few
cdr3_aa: CASEGAGSKAEAFF

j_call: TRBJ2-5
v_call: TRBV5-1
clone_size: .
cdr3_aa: CASSLEWGRETQYF

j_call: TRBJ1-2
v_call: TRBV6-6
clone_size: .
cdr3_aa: CASSPSDRGYGYTF

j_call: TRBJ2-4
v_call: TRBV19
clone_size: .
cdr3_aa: CASSIVPGGHGSKNIQYF

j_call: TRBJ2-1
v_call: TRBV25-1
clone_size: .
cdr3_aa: CASSAWRGGTYNEQFF

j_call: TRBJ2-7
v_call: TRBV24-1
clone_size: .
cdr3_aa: CATSDLQPGFYEQYF

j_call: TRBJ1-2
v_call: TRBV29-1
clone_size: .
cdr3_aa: CSSRGQGSYGYTF

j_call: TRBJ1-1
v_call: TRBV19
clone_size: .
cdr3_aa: CASSIGGGMVTEAFF

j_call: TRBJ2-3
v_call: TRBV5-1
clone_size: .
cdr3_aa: CASSLSGGEDTQYF

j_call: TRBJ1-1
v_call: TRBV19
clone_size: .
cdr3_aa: CASSISGEGNTEAFF

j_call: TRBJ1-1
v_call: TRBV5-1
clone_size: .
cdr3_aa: CASKEKIVQAENTEAFF

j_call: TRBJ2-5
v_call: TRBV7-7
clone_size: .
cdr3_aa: CASSLIGQGGQETQYF

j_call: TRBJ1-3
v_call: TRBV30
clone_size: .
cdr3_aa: CAWSTLEGNENTIYF

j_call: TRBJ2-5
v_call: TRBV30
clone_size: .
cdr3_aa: CAWSGLAGFLGTQYF

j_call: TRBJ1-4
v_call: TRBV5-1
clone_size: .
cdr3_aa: CASSLERGNEKLFF

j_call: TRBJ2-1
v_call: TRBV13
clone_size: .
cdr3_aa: CASSSGTGGYNEQFF

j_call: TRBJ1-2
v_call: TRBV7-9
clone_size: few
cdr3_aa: CASSPWHRAYGYTF